The next 21 T cell receptor beta chains were all read from a single sample in a study of cytomegalovirus exposure and HLA in healthy donors. The study ran its PCR with 60 Vbeta and 13 Jbeta primers. Some clones are missing from TCRdb's copy, which holds only in-frame ones; the method was immunoSEQ multiplex PCR. The data show roughly 36,000 clones, roughly 78% seen once. Sequenced: PBMCs. These receptors were collected from a male donor in good health and CMV-seronegative.

Here the CDR3 reads CASSVGAPNEQFF. The CDR3 DNA reads TGTGCCAGCAGCGTAGGCGCTCCCAATGAGCAGTTCTTC. The chain uses TRBV9 and TRBJ2-1; D remains ambiguous. The CDR3 is 13 amino acids. Germline loops: CDR1 SGDLS, CDR2 YYNGEE. Trimming pared 0 bases from V and 6 bases from J, leaving 7 bases between.

CDR3 region: CASSFLQETQYF. The CDR3 bases are TGTGCCAGCAGCTTTCTCCAAGAGACCCAGTACTTC. This chain uses TRBV7-9 with TRBJ2-5; no firm D call. This CDR3 contains 12 residues. Trimming left V 3 bases short and J 1 base short, with 3 bases between. Germline V gene lookup returns CDR1 SEHNR and CDR2 FQNEAQ (reference sequence).

The chain links TRBV19 to TRBJ1-6; tentatively, D is TRBD1 (5 bases). V lost 5 bases and J 7 bases, leaving 12 bases between the germline ends. The CDR3 spans 14 residues. Germline V gives CDR1 LNHDA, CDR2 SQIVND (reference sequence). CDR3: CASSHRTENSPLHF. The DNA of the CDR3 is TGTGCCAGTAGTCACAGGACGGAGAATTCACCCCTCCACTTT. The variable domain in full, with the rest retrieved from reference TRBV19 and TRBJ1-6, is DGGITQSPKYLFRKEGQNVTLSCEQNLNHDAMYWYRQDPGQGLRLIYYSQIVNDFQKGDIAEGYSVSREKKESFPLTVTSAQKNPTAFYLCASSHRTENSPLHFGNGTRLTVT.

As DNA, the CDR3 is TGTGCCAGCAGCTCCGCAGGGAACACTGAAGCTTTCTTT. Its translation: CASSSAGNTEAFF. V and J are TRBV5-4 and TRBJ1-1; no firm D call. Trimming pared 3 bases from V and 1 base from J, leaving 7 bases between. Germline CDR1 SGHNT, CDR2 YYREEE (reference sequence). The CDR3 extends over 13 amino acids.

The V and J genes are TRBV5-1 and TRBJ1-4; tentative D call: TRBD1 (5 bases). CDR1 SGHRS and CDR2 YFSETQ come from the germline V gene. The ends were cut back, 6 bases at V and 4 bases at J, with 16 bases in the middle. CDR3 size: 15 residues. The CDR3 spells CASTLGLGGNEKLFF. CDR3 coding DNA: TGCGCCAGCACCCTGGGACTTGGGGGTAATGAAAAACTGTTTTTT.

The chain joins TRBV7-9 to TRBJ1-2; tentatively, D is TRBD1 (5 bases). The CDR3 totals 15 residues. Germline lookup yields CDR1 SEHNR and CDR2 FQNEAQ (reference sequence). The ends were cut back, 5 bases at V and 4 bases at J, with 17 bases in the middle. DNA of the CDR3: TGTGCCAGCAGCCCTATGGGGGGGATCGGCTATGGCTACACCTTC. Translated: CASSPMGGIGYGYTF.

The chain recombines TRBV4-3 with TRBJ1-1; D unclear. The CDR3 has 13 residues. Trimming took 0 bases from V and 5 from J, leaving 7 bases between them. Germline CDR1 and CDR2: LGHNA and YSLEER. In nucleotides, the CDR3 is TGCGCCAGCAGCCAAGAGAGGCGGACTGAAGCTTTCTTT. This translates into CASSQERRTEAFF.

J is TRBJ2-7 and V is TRBV6-1; possibly TRBD1 for D (6 bases). From germline, CDR1 is MNHNS and CDR2 SASEGT. Trimming left V 1 base short and J 5 bases short, with 15 bases between. The CDR3 has 15 residues. CDR3: CASSEEGRGHHEQYF. In nucleotides, the CDR3 is TGTGCCAGCAGTGAAGAAGGCAGGGGACACCACGAGCAGTACTTC.

The chain carries TRBV19 and TRBJ1-1, with D possibly matching TRBD1 (6 bases). This CDR3 is built from 14 residues. Germline V gene lookup returns CDR1 LNHDA and CDR2 SQIVND (reference sequence). Trimming pared 5 bases from V and 5 bases from J, leaving 15 bases between. The CDR3 bases are TGTGCCAGTAGTCCTTACAGGGAAGGGACTGAAGCTTTCTTT. Its protein is CASSPYREGTEAFF.

The chain carries TRBV5-1 and TRBJ1-1; D gene uncertain. The CDR3 has 14 amino acids. V lost 0 bases, J lost 1 base, and 7 bases lay in between. Germline V gene lookup returns CDR1 SGHRS and CDR2 YFSETQ. The CDR3 sequence: CASSLAAANTEAFF. CDR3 in DNA: TGCGCCAGCAGCTTGGCAGCGGCGAACACTGAAGCTTTCTTT.

The chain's CDR3 is CASRSNSGNTIYF. In nucleotides, the CDR3 is TGTGCCAGCAGATCAAACTCTGGAAACACCATATATTTT. This chain uses TRBV6-6 with TRBJ1-3; D is ambiguous. The CDR3 sequence is 13 residues long. Germline values: CDR1 MNHNY, CDR2 SVGAGI (reference sequence). Between the trimmed V and J ends, which lost 6 bases and 0 bases, there was a span of 6 bases.

This chain links TRBV29-1 with TRBJ1-2; the D is unclear. CDR1 and CDR2 from the germline V gene are SQVTM and ANQGSEA. The CDR3 has 14 amino acids. Between the trimmed V and J ends, which lost 0 bases and 4 bases, there was a span of 12 bases. In nucleotides, the CDR3 is TGCAGCGTTGAAGAGGTACAGAACCGCTATGGCTACACCTTC. Translation gives CSVEEVQNRYGYTF.

The rearrangement joins TRBV6-4 to TRBJ1-1; D is unclear. CDR1 and CDR2 from the germline V gene are MRHNA and SNTAGT. The CDR3 runs to 13 residues. The ends were cut back, 5 bases at V and 0 bases at J, with 7 bases in the middle. The CDR3 DNA reads TGTGCCAGCAGTACACAAATGAACACTGAAGCTTTCTTT. Its protein is CASSTQMNTEAFF.

The genes are TRBV6-1 and TRBJ2-3; 8 bases match TRBD1. V dropped 6 bases and J dropped 6; count of bases not matched to a gene: 8. CDR1 is MNHNS and CDR2 is SASEGT in the germline V gene. There are 14 residues in the CDR3. CDR3 in amino acids: CASSADRGWDTQYF. The CDR3 DNA is TGTGCCAGCAGCGCCGACAGGGGATGGGATACGCAGTATTTT.

The chain uses TRBV28 and TRBJ2-5; 7 bases align to TRBD1. The CDR3 is made up of 15 amino acids. Germline V CDR1 and CDR2: MDHEN, SYDVKM. V gave up 2 bases and J gave up 0 bases; unmatched junction bases: 3. CDR3 protein: CASSLPDRNQETQYF. In DNA form, the CDR3 reads TGTGCCAGCAGTTTACCGGACAGGAACCAAGAGACCCAGTACTTC.

This clone showed up just once. The chain joins TRBV28 to TRBJ1-2; D call uncertain. Germline V CDR1 and CDR2: MDHEN, SYDVKM. The length of the CDR3 is 15 residues. V lost 6 bases and J lost 0, with 14 bases in between. The chain's CDR3 is CASSRGLDTNYGYTF. In DNA, the CDR3 is TGTGCCAGCAGCCGAGGGCTCGATACTAACTATGGCTACACCTTC.

The genes are TRBV25-1 and TRBJ1-2; TRBD1 matches 7 bases. The CDR3 runs 18 residues. CDR1 and CDR2 (germline): MGHDK, SYGVNS. Trimming at V came to 0 bases and at J to 0 bases, leaving 10 bases not matched to a gene. The chain's CDR3 is CASSEYPLPGQTNYGYTF. As DNA, the CDR3 is TGTGCCAGCAGTGAATATCCTCTACCGGGACAGACTAACTATGGCTACACCTTC.

V is TRBV5-1 and J is TRBJ1-1; D is possibly TRBD1 (6 bases). CDR1 is SGHRS and CDR2 is YFSETQ in the germline V gene. There are 16 residues in the CDR3. The V end lost 0 bases, the J end lost 7 bases, and 19 bases lay between the germline ends. For the CDR3, the DNA is TGCGCCAGCAGCTTGGAATTGTGGCAGGGGAGAGGTGAAGCTTTCTTT. Translation: CASSLELWQGRGEAFF. Together with reference TRBV5-1 and TRBJ1-1, the CDR3 gives the full variable domain: KAGVTQTPRYLIKTRGQQVTLSCSPISGHRSVSWYQQTPGQGLQFLFEYFSETQRNKGNFPGRFSGRQFSNSRSEMNVSTLELGDSALYLCASSLELWQGRGEAFFGQGTRLTVV.

Comments on this clone: A read error may account for a junction end that differs from germline. This chain connects TRBV7-7 to TRBJ2-2; D might be TRBD1 (5 bases). Germline loops: CDR1 SSHAT, CDR2 FNYEAQ (reference sequence). The CDR3 is made up of 17 amino acids. The CDR3 reads CASSFSVGAPNTGELFF. The CDR3 DNA follows: TGTGCTAGCAGCTTTTCAGTAGGGGCCCCGAACACCGGGGAGCTGTTTTTT.

This clone was counted between two and nine times. The chain combines TRBV29-1 with TRBJ1-1; 7 nucleotides line up with TRBD1. CDR3 length equals 13 residues. Trimming at V came to 8 bases and at J to 2 bases, leaving 8 bases not matched to a gene. Germline values: CDR1 SQVTM, CDR2 ANQGSEA. CDR3 nucleotides: TGCAGCCACCTAGGGGGCTTAAACACTGAAGCTTTCTTT. Its translation: CSHLGGLNTEAFF.

The chain couples TRBV6-1 to TRBJ2-2; tentatively, D is TRBD2 (6 bases). The germline V gene encodes CDR1 MNHNS and CDR2 SASEGT. Trimming cost V 6 bases and J 0 bases, with 11 bases left between them. The CDR3 spans 15 residues. In DNA, the CDR3 is TGTGCCAGCAGCCCGGGACTTGCGAACACCGGGGAGCTGTTTTTT. Its translation is CASSPGLANTGELFF.